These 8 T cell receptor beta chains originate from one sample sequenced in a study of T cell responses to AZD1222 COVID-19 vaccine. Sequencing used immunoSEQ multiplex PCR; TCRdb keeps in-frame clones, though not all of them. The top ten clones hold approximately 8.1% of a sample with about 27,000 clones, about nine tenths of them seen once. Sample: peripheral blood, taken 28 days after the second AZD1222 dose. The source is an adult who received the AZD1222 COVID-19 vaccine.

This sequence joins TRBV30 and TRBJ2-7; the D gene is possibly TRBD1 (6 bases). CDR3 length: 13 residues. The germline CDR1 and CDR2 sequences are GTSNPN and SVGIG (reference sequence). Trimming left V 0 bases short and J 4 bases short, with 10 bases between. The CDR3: CAWSVGAGYEQYF. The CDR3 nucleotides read TGTGCCTGGAGTGTGGGGGCAGGATACGAGCAGTACTTC. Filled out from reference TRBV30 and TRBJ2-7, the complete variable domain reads SQTIHQWPATLVQPVGSPLSLECTVEGTSNPNLYWYRQAAGRGLQLLFYSVGIGQISSEVPQNLSASRPQDRQFILSSKKLLLSDSGFYLCAWSVGAGYEQYFGPGTRLTVT.

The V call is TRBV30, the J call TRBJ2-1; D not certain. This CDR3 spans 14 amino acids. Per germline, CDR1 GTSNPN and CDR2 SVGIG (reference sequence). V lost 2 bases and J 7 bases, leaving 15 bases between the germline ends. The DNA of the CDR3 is TGTGCCTGGAGTTCGGACCAGAAAGGAAATGAGCAGTTCTTC. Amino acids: CAWSSDQKGNEQFF.

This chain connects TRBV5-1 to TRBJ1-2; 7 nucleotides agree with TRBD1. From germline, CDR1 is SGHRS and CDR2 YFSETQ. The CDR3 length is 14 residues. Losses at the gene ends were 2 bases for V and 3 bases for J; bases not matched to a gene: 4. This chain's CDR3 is CASSFEGADYGYTF. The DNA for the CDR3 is TGCGCCAGCAGCTTCGAGGGGGCCGACTATGGCTACACCTTC.

CDR3 sequence (DNA): TGTGCCAGCAGTGGTCGGACAGCTAACTACACCTTC. This sequence encodes CASSGRTANYTF. The rearrangement joins TRBV28 to TRBJ1-2; tentative D call: TRBD1 (6 bases). CDR1 and CDR2 from the germline V gene are MDHEN and SYDVKM. CDR3 length equals 12 residues. Trimming left V 5 bases short and J 10 bases short, with 14 bases between.

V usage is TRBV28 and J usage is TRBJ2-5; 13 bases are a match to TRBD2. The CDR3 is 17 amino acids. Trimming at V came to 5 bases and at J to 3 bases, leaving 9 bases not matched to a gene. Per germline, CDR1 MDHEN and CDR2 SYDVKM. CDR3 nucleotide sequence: TGTGCCAGCAGTCTTGGGACTAGCGGGGTGAATAAAGAGACCCAGTACTTC. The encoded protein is CASSLGTSGVNKETQYF.

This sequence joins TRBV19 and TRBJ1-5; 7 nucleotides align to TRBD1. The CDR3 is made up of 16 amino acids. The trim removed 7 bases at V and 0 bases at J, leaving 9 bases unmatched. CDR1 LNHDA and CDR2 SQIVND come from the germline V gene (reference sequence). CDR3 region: CASKPGGTYSNQPQHF. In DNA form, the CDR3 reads TGTGCCAGTAAGCCAGGGGGTACCTATAGCAATCAGCCCCAGCATTTT.

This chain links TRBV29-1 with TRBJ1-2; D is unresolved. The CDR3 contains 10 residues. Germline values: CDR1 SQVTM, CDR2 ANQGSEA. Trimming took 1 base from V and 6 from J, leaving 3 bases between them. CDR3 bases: TGCAGCGTTGAAGGGAATGGCTACACCTTC. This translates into CSVEGNGYTF.

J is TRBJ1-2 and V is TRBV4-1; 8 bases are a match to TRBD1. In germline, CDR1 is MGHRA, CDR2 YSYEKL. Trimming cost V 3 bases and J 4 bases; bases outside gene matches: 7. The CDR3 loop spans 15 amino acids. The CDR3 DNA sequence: TGCGCCAGCAGCCAGGGACAGGCAGACCCCTATGGCTACACCTTC. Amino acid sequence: CASSQGQADPYGYTF.